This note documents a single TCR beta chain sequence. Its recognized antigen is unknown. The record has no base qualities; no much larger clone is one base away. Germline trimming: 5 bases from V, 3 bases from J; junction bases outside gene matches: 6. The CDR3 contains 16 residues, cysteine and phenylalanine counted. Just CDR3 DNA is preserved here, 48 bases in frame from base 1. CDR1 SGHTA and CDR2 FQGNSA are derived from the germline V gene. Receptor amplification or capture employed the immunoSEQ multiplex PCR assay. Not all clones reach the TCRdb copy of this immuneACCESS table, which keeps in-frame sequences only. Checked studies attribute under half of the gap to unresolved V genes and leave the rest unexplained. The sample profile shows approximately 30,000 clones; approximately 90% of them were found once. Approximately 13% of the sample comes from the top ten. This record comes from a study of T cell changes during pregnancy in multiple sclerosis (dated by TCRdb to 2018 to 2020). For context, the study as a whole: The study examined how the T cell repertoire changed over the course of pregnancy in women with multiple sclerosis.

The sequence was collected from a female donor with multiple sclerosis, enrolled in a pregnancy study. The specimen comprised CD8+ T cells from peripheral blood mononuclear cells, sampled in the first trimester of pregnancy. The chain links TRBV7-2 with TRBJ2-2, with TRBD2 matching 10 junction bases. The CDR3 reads CASSLDLAGDTGELFF. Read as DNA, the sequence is TGTGCCAGCAGCCTAGACCTAGCGGGAGACACCGGGGAGCTGTTTTTT. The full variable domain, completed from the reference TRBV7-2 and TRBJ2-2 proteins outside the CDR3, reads GAGVSQSPSNKVTEKGKDVELRCDPISGHTALYWYRQSLGQGLEFLIYFQGNSAPDKSGLPSDRFSAERTGGSVSTLTIQRTQQEDSAVYLCASSLDLAGDTGELFFGEGSRLTVL.